This entry lists 25 T cell receptor beta chains sequenced from one sample in a study of cytomegalovirus exposure and HLA in healthy donors. The PCR ran on 60 Vbeta and 13 Jbeta primers. Some clones are missing from TCRdb's copy, which holds only in-frame ones; the method was immunoSEQ multiplex PCR. The profile shows 78,000 or so clones, roughly 84% of them singletons. Sequencing was done on a sample of PBMCs. All receptors come from a woman between 45 and 65 years old in good health and CMV-seronegative.

This chain joins TRBV5-1 and TRBJ1-1, with D possibly TRBD1 on 6 matching bases. Trimming cost V 0 bases and J 7 bases, with 16 bases left between them. Germline lookup yields CDR1 SGHRS and CDR2 YFSETQ. The CDR3 totals 15 residues. Here the CDR3 DNA reads TGCGCCAGCAGCTTGGTAGCACAGGGTATGAGTGAAGCTTTCTTT. Translating gives CASSLVAQGMSEAFF. Full variable domain (missing parts from reference TRBV5-1 and TRBJ1-1): KAGVTQTPRYLIKTRGQQVTLSCSPISGHRSVSWYQQTPGQGLQFLFEYFSETQRNKGNFPGRFSGRQFSNSRSEMNVSTLELGDSALYLCASSLVAQGMSEAFFGQGTRLTVV.

The chain links TRBV28 to TRBJ2-5; weak D call: TRBD1 (6 bases). The tail of the sequence fits TRBJ2-7 better, so the J call may be wrong. The CDR3 sequence is 12 residues long. The V gene's germline CDR1 is MDHEN and CDR2 SYDVKM. The CDR3 loop reads CASEDSSYEQYF. CDR3 sequence (DNA): TGTGCCAGCGAGGACAGCTCCTACGAGCAGTACTTC.

This clone was counted between two and nine times. The chain combines TRBV6-6 with TRBJ2-7; D uncertain. Germline V lookup: CDR1 MNHNY, CDR2 SVGAGI (reference sequence). Trimming shortened V by 5 bases and J by 0 bases, and 14 bases separated the two germline ends. This CDR3 has 15 residues. The CDR3 sequence: CASSPRSDSSYEQYV. For the CDR3, the DNA is TGTGCCAGCAGTCCCCGGTCGGATAGCTCCTACGAGCAGTACGTC.

The chain couples TRBV4-1 to TRBJ2-3; D perhaps matches TRBD2 (5 bases). Trimming pared 4 bases from V and 0 bases from J, leaving 20 bases between. The CDR3 sequence is 18 residues long. CDR1 is MGHRA, CDR2 YSYEKL, per germline. The DNA of the CDR3 is TGCGCCAGCAGCCCACTAGGAGGCTTTCCTTCTAGCACAGATACGCAGTATTTT. It specifies CASSPLGGFPSSTDTQYF.

The DNA of the CDR3 is TGTGCCAGCAGTTTGAATGGTGGACAGGTAGCTTTCTTT. Protein product: CASSLNGGQVAFF. The chain is built from TRBV27 and TRBJ1-1, with 7 bases matching TRBD1. The junction had 8 bases not matched to a gene; V was cut back by 3 bases and J by 10 bases. The CDR3 length is 13 residues. Germline V gene sequence: CDR1 MNHEY, CDR2 SMNVEV (reference sequence).

The chain uses TRBV2 and TRBJ2-1, with 10 bases aligning to TRBD2. The CDR3 spans 16 residues. Trimming cost V 8 bases and J 8 bases; bases outside gene matches: 15. Germline CDR1 SNHLY, CDR2 FYNNEI. As DNA, the CDR3 is TGTGCCAGCCGGGGAAGGGCTAGCGGGAGAGGGGATGAGCAGTTCTTC. Its protein product is CASRGRASGRGDEQFF. The whole variable domain, filled in from reference TRBV2 and TRBJ2-1, reads EPEVTQTPSHQVTQMGQEVILRCVPISNHLYFYWYRQILGQKVEFLVSFYNNEISEKSEIFDDQFSVERPDGSNFTLKIRSTKLEDSAMYFCASRGRASGRGDEQFFGPGTRLTVL.

The chain employs TRBV4-2 and TRBJ1-1; the match to TRBD1 covers 9 bases. V was clipped by 5 bases and J by 7 bases; unmatched bases: 8. Germline V CDR1 and CDR2: LGHNA, YNFKEQ. CDR3 length: 14 amino acids. CDR3 bases: TGTGCCAGCAGCAACCCACAGGGGGCAATTGAAGCTTTCTTT. It translates to CASSNPQGAIEAFF.

J is TRBJ1-2 and V is TRBV4-1, with D possibly TRBD1 on 6 matching bases. Germline assignment: CDR1 MGHRA and CDR2 YSYEKL. Trimming shortened V by 1 base and J by 5 bases, and 17 bases separated the two germline ends. The CDR3 length is 16 residues. Here the CDR3 DNA reads TGCGCCAGCAGCCAAGTAGGGGCGACAGGACAATATGGCTACACCTTC. This codes for CASSQVGATGQYGYTF.

The chain carries TRBV11-1 and TRBJ2-5; a weak D match, TRBD1 (5 bases). Germline-derived CDR1 and CDR2 are SGHAT and FQDESV (reference sequence). Trimming left V 5 bases short and J 3 bases short, with 13 bases between. The CDR3 loop spans 14 amino acids. This chain's CDR3 is CASSARQLEETQYF. DNA for the CDR3: TGTGCCAGCAGCGCTCGACAGCTGGAAGAGACCCAGTACTTC.

The gene calls are TRBV2 and TRBJ1-2; tentatively, D is TRBD1 (6 bases). Germline CDR1 and CDR2: SNHLY and FYNNEI. V was shortened by 2 bases and J by 7 bases, with 8 bases between the two germline ends. The CDR3 length is 12 residues. Here the CDR3 DNA reads TGTGCCAGCAGTGAACAGGGGCGTGGCTACACCTTC. It codes for CASSEQGRGYTF.

The chain uses TRBV28 and TRBJ2-1; TRBD1 aligns across 7 bases. Germline V gives CDR1 MDHEN, CDR2 SYDVKM. This CDR3 contains 13 residues. The V segment lost 7 bases and the J segment 6 bases; nucleotides outside the gene matches: 6. The CDR3 loop is CASKSTGLNEQFF. The CDR3 DNA follows: TGTGCCAGCAAATCGACAGGGCTCAATGAGCAGTTCTTC.

V gene TRBV28 combines with J gene TRBJ2-5; 9 bases are shared with TRBD2. Judging by the DNA end, TRBJ2-7 fits better; the J call may be wrong. CDR1 is MDHEN and CDR2 is SYDVKM in the germline V gene. There are 18 residues in the CDR3. The CDR3 protein is CASSFRATSGYRSYEQYF. Here the CDR3 DNA reads TGTGCCAGCAGTTTCAGGGCGACTAGCGGATACAGAAGCTACGAGCAGTACTTC.

The chain couples TRBV6-5 to TRBJ1-2; 7 bases are a match to TRBD1. The CDR3 consists of 13 residues. Per germline, CDR1 MNHEY and CDR2 SVGAGI. V trimming: 6 bases; J trimming: 6 bases; junction bases outside the gene matches: 7. In nucleotides, the CDR3 is TGTGCCAGCAGGGACAGGCAATCCCATGGCTACACCTTC. Translating it yields CASRDRQSHGYTF.

CDR3 coding DNA: TGTGCCAGCAGCCAAGAGGCTAGCGCGGGATCACAAGAGACCCAGTACTTC. Its translation: CASSQEASAGSQETQYF. This chain joins TRBV14 and TRBJ2-5; D may be TRBD2 (6 bases). CDR1 SGHDN and CDR2 FVKESK come from the germline V gene. This CDR3 has 17 residues. Trimming cost V 0 bases and J 2 bases, with 16 bases left between them. The full variable domain, in which reference TRBV14 and TRBJ2-5 provide the parts outside the CDR3, is EAGVTQFPSHSVIEKGQTVTLRCDPISGHDNLYWYRRVMGKEIKFLLHFVKESKQDESGMPNNRFLAERTGGTYSTLKVQPAELEDSGVYFCASSQEASAGSQETQYFGPGTRLLVL.

This clone was seen a few times. The genes are TRBV29-1 and TRBJ2-5; perhaps TRBD1 as D (7 bases). The CDR3 length is 14 residues. Germline assignment: CDR1 SQVTM and CDR2 ANQGSEA. Deletions cut 4 bases from V and 2 bases from J, with 14 bases between. CDR3: CSVVIAGQQETQYF. CDR3 in DNA: TGCAGCGTTGTCATTGCGGGACAGCAAGAGACCCAGTACTTC.

The V and J genes are TRBV6-6 and TRBJ1-4; D unclear. The CDR3 sequence is 15 residues long. The V gene lost 10 bases and the J gene lost 6 bases, with 21 bases spanning the gap. Germline CDR1 and CDR2: MNHNY and SVGAGI (reference sequence). In nucleotides, the CDR3 is TGTGCCACTAGTTTTGGAAGAGGTTTGGATGAAAAACTGTTTTTT. As protein: CATSFGRGLDEKLFF.

The V call is TRBV6-6, the J call TRBJ2-3; D perhaps matches TRBD2 (6 bases). Germline V lookup: CDR1 MNHNY, CDR2 SVGAGI (reference sequence). The CDR3 is 15 amino acids. Trimming pared 11 bases from V and 1 base from J, leaving 19 bases between. The CDR3 DNA is TGTGCCGGGTCCCGTAGCGGTTCGGGCACAGATACGCAGTATTTT. This translates into CAGSRSGSGTDTQYF.

V usage is TRBV5-1 and J usage is TRBJ2-7; TRBD2 is a possible D gene (5 bases). V was trimmed by 0 bases and J by 3 bases, leaving 10 bases between them. Germline CDR1 reads SGHRS; CDR2 reads YFSETQ. The CDR3 is 14 residues long. The CDR3 region is CASSLAFGIYEQYF. In DNA, the CDR3 is TGCGCCAGCAGCTTGGCCTTCGGGATCTACGAGCAGTACTTC.

This clone showed up just once. This chain uses TRBV15 with TRBJ2-7; D is undetermined. The V gene lost 0 bases and the J gene lost 2 bases, with 11 bases spanning the gap. Germline lookup yields CDR1 LNHNV and CDR2 YYDKDF (reference sequence). CDR3 length: 15 residues. CDR3 in amino acids: CATSRESIHAYEQYF. CDR3 in DNA: TGTGCCACCAGCAGAGAATCGATACATGCCTACGAGCAGTACTTC.

The chain has TRBV7-9 and TRBJ2-7, with 10 bases that match TRBD2. The trim removed 3 bases at V and 4 bases at J, leaving 3 bases unmatched. This CDR3 has 14 amino acids. The germline V gene encodes CDR1 SEHNR and CDR2 FQNEAQ (reference sequence). CDR3 residues: CASSLTSGPYEQYF. For the CDR3, the DNA is TGTGCCAGCAGCTTGACTAGCGGGCCTTACGAGCAGTACTTC.

This chain uses TRBV11-1 with TRBJ1-1, with 9 bases aligning to TRBD1. This CDR3 comprises 14 residues. CDR1 is SGHAT, CDR2 FQDESV, per germline (reference sequence). V shed 4 bases, J shed 3 bases, and the junction held 3 bases outside the gene matches. The CDR3 region has the DNA TGTGCCAGCAGCTCGGGACAGGGTTACACTGAAGCTTTCTTT. Translation gives CASSSGQGYTEAFF.

V is TRBV27 and J is TRBJ2-7, with 9 bases that match TRBD2. Germline CDR1 and CDR2: MNHEY and SMNVEV (reference sequence). After removal of 5 bases from V and 2 bases from J, the junction contained 7 bases not matched to a gene. CDR3 length: 15 amino acids. The CDR3 here is CASSPGVAGAYEQYF. For the CDR3, the DNA is TGTGCCAGCAGTCCCGGGGTAGCGGGGGCCTACGAGCAGTACTTC.

The chain is built from TRBV5-3 and TRBJ2-2; TRBD2 might be the D (7 bases). TRBV5-3 is an ORF for which the function is uncertain. V shed 4 bases and J shed 4 bases, with 8 bases lying between them. This CDR3 contains 13 residues. The chain's CDR3 is CARSGGATGELFF. In DNA form, the CDR3 reads TGTGCCAGAAGCGGGGGGGCCACCGGGGAGCTGTTTTTT.

The chain links TRBV12-5 to TRBJ2-3; D is uncertain. V dropped 1 base and J dropped 2 bases, with 13 bases sitting between them. The V gene's germline CDR1 is LGHNT and CDR2 FRNRAP. The length of the CDR3 is 16 residues. CDR3 DNA sequence: TGTGCTAGTGGTTTGGACACAGAGCCTGACACAGATACGCAGTATTTT. It encodes CASGLDTEPDTDTQYF.

This clone has a handful of counts. V is TRBV5-4 and J is TRBJ2-1; 9 positions match TRBD2. CDR1 and CDR2 (germline): SGHNT, YYREEE (reference sequence). Trimming removed 8 bases from V and 4 bases from J; junction bases left unmatched: 16. The CDR3 has 17 amino acids. This chain's CDR3 is CASHNNRGGATYNEQFF. The CDR3 region has the DNA TGTGCCAGTCACAATAATCGCGGGGGGGCGACTTACAATGAGCAGTTCTTC.